This TCR beta chain is from a study of blood T cell repertoires in COVID-19. Across the whole study: Acute and convalescent COVID-19 specimens originated in the United States, Italy and Spain. In each case, the material was cDNA or gDNA derived from T cells, B-cell-depleted T cells, or PBMCs.

Per the authors' pipeline: For nucleated cells, counts were estimated from reference gene primer amplification. The method was immunoSEQ multiplex PCR; TCRdb's version includes in-frame clones alone and lacks a portion of them. That table gives V, J and clone size, and the DNA gave D and trimming. The table lists 150,000 to 200,000 clones, approximately 85% of them singletons. The sequencing sample was made of peripheral blood. This receptor was obtained from a human donor with active or convalescent COVID-19. The donor label of this sample is uncertain.

This chain's CDR3 is CASSVAGMSHEQYF. CDR3 coding DNA: TGTGCCAGCAGCGTAGCCGGTATGAGCCACGAGCAGTACTTC. The chain links TRBV9 to TRBJ2-7; D gene uncertain. This CDR3 has 14 residues. The V gene lost 0 bases and the J gene lost 5 bases, with 12 bases spanning the gap. Looked up from germline, CDR1 is SGDLS and CDR2 is YYNGEE.